This T cell receptor (beta chain) was recovered during a study of shared clonotypes between healthy human individuals. Regarding this clone: Its antigen is unknown.

The V gene lost 6 bases and the J gene lost 0 bases, with 12 bases spanning the gap. This CDR3 region has 15 residues. CDR1 and CDR2 from the germline V gene are MNHNS and SASEGT. Terminally differentiated effector memory CD45RA+ cells were excluded from the naive CD8 cells, which were CD45RO-negative and positively selected for CCR7. The donors, all of them Caucasian adults, lived in Nashville, Tennessee. Only in-frame clones appear in the TCRdb table, and some are missing; sequencing was by immunoSEQ multiplex PCR. The profile covers some 2.1 million clones, with approximately 94% appearing a single time and roughly 1% taken by the ten largest. Study observations and caveats: The naive CD4 repertoires of a handful of donors were compared, and about 5% of clonotypes were shared.

The clonotype comes from a man aged 18 to 35 in good health. The chain has TRBV6-1 and TRBJ1-5; maybe TRBD1 (6 bases). Sequenced: naive CD8+ T cells sorted from blood. The CDR3 DNA follows: TGTGCCAGCAGAGACAGGATGAATAGCAATCAGCCCCAGCATTTT. Protein: CASRDRMNSNQPQHF.